The 2 T cell receptor beta chains below all came from one sample that was sequenced in a study of T cell repertoires in cytomegalovirus infection. TCRdb re-analysed the reads in MiXCR, keeping a single row per CDR3 protein. The repertoire holds 750,000 to 900,000 distinct CDR3 sequences, around 29% seen once, with about 12% in the top ten. These receptors are not linked to any known antigen. This specimen consisted of cultured CD8+ T cells from PBMCs, obtained from culture after CMV antigen stimulation. The receptors come from a human donor in good health (CMV status not recorded). Some clones in this sample may be carry-over from other donors' samples.

The gene calls are TRBV12-3 or TRBV12-4 and TRBJ2-2; 9 bases are shared with TRBD2. The ends lost 4 bases at V and 4 bases at J; junction bases unmatched: 4. The CDR3 has 15 amino acids. The CDR3: CASSSGTSPTGELFF. The CDR3 region has the DNA TGTGCCAGCAGTTCCGGGACTAGCCCCACCGGGGAGCTGTTTTTT.

The chain employs TRBV5-1 and TRBJ2-1; TRBD1 is a possible D gene (5 bases). Per germline, CDR1 SGHRS and CDR2 YFSETQ. The ends were cut back, 0 bases at V and 10 bases at J, with 11 bases in the middle. The CDR3 length is 13 residues. The CDR3 is CASSLGQGSEQFF. The CDR3 region has the DNA TGCGCCAGCAGCTTGGGGCAGGGTTCCGAGCAGTTCTTC.